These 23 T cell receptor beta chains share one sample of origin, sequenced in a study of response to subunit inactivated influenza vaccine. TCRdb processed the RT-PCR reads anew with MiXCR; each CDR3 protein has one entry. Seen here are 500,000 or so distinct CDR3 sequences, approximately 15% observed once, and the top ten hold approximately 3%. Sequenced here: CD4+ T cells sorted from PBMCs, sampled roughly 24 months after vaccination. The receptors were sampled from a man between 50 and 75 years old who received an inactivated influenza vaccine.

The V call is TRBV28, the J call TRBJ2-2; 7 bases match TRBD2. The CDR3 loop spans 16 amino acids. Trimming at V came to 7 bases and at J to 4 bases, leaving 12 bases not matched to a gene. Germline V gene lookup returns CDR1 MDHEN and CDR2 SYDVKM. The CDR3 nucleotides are TGTGCCAGCAAATTAAGGGTTAGCGGGCTCACCGGGGAGCTGTTTTTT. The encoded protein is CASKLRVSGLTGELFF.

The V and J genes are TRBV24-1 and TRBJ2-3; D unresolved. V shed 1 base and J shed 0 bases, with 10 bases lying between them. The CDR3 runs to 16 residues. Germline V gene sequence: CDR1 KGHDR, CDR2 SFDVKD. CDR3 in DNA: TGTGCCACCAGTGATTTTTCGGCGACTAGCACAGATACGCAGTATTTT. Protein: CATSDFSATSTDTQYF.

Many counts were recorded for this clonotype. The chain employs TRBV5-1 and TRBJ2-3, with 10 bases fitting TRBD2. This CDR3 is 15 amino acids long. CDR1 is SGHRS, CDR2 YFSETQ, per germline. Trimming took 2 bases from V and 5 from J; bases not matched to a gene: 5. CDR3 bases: TGCGCCAGCAGCTTAGCGGGAGGGCCGGGAGATACGCAGTATTTT. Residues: CASSLAGGPGDTQYF.

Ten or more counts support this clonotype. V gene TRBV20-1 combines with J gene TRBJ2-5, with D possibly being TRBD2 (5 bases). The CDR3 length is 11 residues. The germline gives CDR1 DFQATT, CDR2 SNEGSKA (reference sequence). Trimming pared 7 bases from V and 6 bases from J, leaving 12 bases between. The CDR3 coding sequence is TGCAGTGTACACCGAGGGAAGACCCAGTACTTC. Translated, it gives CSVHRGKTQYF.

The chain's CDR3 is CASRDRAGYEQYF. CDR3 nucleotides: TGTGCCAGCAGGGACAGGGCAGGGTACGAGCAGTACTTC. The chain joins TRBV12-3 or TRBV12-4 to TRBJ2-7; 8 bases agree with TRBD1. V trimming: 6 bases; J trimming: 4 bases; junction bases outside the gene matches: 5. The CDR3 loop spans 13 amino acids.

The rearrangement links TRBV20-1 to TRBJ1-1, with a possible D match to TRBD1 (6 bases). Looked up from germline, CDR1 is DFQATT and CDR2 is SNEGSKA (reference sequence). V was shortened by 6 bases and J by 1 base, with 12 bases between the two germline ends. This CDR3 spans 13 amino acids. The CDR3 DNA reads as TGCAGTGCCTATCGGACAGCGAACACTGAAGCTTTCTTT. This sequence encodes CSAYRTANTEAFF.

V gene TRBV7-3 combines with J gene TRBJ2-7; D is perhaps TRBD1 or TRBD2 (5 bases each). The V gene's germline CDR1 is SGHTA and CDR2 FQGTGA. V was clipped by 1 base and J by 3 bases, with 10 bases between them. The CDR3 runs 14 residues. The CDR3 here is CASSLSPGSYEQYF. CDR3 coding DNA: TGTGCCAGCAGCTTAAGCCCAGGGAGCTACGAGCAGTACTTC.

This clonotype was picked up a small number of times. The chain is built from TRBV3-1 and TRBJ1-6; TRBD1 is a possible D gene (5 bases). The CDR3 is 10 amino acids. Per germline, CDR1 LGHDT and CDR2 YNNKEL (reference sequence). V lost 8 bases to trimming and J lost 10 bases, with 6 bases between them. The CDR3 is CASGTSPLHF. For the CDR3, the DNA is TGTGCCAGCGGGACCTCACCCCTCCACTTT.

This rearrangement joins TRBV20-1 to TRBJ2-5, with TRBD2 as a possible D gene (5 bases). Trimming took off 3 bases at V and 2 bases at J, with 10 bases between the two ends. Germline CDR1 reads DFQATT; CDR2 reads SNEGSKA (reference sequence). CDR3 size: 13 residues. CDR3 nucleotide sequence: TGCAGTGCTAGTCTCGGGGTACAAGAGACCCAGTACTTC. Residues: CSASLGVQETQYF.

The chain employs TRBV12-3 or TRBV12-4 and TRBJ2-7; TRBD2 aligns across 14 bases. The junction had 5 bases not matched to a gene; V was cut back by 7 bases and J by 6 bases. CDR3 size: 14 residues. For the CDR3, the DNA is TGTGCCAGCACGTCCGGGACTAGCGGGGGCGAGCAGTACTTC. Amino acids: CASTSGTSGGEQYF.

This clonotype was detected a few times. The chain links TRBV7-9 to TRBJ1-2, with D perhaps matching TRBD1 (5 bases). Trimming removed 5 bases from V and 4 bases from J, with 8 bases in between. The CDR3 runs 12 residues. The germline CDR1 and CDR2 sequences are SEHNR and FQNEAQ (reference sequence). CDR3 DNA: TGTGCCAGCAGCCAGGGACTCTATGGCTACACCTTC. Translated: CASSQGLYGYTF.

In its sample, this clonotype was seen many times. The CDR3 coding sequence is TGCGCCAGCAGCTTGGACCAGCAAAACACCGGGGAGCTGTTTTTT. It specifies CASSLDQQNTGELFF. V gene TRBV5-1 combines with J gene TRBJ2-2; D remains unclear. V was shortened by 0 bases and J by 2 bases, with 8 bases between the two germline ends. The CDR3 runs 15 residues. Germline CDR1 and CDR2: SGHRS and YFSETQ.

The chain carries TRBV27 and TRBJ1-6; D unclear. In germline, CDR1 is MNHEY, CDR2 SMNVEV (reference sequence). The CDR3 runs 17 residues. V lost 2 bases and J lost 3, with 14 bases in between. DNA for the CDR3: TGTGCCAGCAGTTTACAATTCCGGACGGGCTATAATTCACCCCTCCACTTT. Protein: CASSLQFRTGYNSPLHF.

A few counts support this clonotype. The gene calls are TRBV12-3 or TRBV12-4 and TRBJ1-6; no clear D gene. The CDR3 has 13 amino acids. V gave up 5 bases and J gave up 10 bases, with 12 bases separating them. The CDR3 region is CASSPRSTSPLHF. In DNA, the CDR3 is TGTGCCAGCAGTCCTCGGAGCACATCACCCCTCCACTTT.

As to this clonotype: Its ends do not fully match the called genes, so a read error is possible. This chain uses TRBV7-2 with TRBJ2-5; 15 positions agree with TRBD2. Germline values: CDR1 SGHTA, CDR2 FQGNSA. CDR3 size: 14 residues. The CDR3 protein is CASSLVGTSGGRDF. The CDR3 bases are TGTGCCAGCAGCTTAGTTGGGACTAGCGGGGGGAGGGACTTC.

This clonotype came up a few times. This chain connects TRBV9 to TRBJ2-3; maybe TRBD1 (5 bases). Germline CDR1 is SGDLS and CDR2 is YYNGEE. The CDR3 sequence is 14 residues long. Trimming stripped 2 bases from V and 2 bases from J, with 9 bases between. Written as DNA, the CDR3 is TGTGCCAGCAGCGTTAAGGGGTCCACAGATACGCAGTATTTT. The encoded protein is CASSVKGSTDTQYF.

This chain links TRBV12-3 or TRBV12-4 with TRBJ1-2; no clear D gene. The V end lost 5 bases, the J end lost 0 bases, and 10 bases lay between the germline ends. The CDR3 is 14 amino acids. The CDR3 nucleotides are TGTGCCAGCAGTCGGGGTGATACTAACTATGGCTACACCTTC. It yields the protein CASSRGDTNYGYTF.

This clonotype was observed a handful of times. CDR3 DNA sequence: TGCAGTGCTAGTGCGGGACAAGATACGCAGTATTTT. It codes for CSASAGQDTQYF. The V gene is TRBV20-1, the J gene TRBJ2-3, with D perhaps assigned TRBD1 or TRBD2 (6 bases each). Germline CDR1 DFQATT, CDR2 SNEGSKA (reference sequence). This CDR3 is built from 12 residues. Trimming stripped 3 bases from V and 5 bases from J, with 9 bases between.

The CDR3 region has the DNA TGCAGTGCTCAGAGGTCTAGCGGGGTTCGAGAGACCCAGTACTTC. Amino acids: CSAQRSSGVRETQYF. The gene calls are TRBV20-1 and TRBJ2-5; 9 bases align to TRBD2. Germline CDR1 reads DFQATT; CDR2 reads SNEGSKA (reference sequence). This CDR3 has 15 amino acids. V was pared by 5 bases and J by 4 bases, with 11 bases of the junction left unmatched.

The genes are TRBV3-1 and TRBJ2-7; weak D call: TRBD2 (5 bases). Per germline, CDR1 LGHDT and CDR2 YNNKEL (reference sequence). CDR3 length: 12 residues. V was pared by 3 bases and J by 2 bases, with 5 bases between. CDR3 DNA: TGTGCCAGCAGCCATAGCGCCTACGAGCAGTACTTC. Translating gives CASSHSAYEQYF.

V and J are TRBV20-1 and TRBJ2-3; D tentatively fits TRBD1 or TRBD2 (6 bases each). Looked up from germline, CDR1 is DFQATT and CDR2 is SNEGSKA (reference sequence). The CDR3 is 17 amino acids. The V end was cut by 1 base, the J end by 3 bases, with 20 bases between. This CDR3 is CSARAAGTIVWTDTQYF. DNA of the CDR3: TGCAGTGCTAGAGCGGCGGGGACAATTGTTTGGACAGATACGCAGTATTTT.

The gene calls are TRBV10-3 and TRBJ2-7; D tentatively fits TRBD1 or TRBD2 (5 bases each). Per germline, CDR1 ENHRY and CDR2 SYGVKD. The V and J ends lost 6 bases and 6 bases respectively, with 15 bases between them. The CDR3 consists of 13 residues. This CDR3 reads CAISEMDGGEQYF. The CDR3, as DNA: TGTGCCATCAGCGAAATGGATGGGGGCGAGCAGTACTTC.

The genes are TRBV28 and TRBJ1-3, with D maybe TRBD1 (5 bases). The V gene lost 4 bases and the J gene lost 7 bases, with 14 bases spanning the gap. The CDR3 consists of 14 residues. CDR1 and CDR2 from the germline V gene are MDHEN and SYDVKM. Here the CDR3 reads CASSSQGEGNTIYF. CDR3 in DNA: TGTGCCAGCAGTTCCCAGGGAGAAGGGAACACCATATATTTT.